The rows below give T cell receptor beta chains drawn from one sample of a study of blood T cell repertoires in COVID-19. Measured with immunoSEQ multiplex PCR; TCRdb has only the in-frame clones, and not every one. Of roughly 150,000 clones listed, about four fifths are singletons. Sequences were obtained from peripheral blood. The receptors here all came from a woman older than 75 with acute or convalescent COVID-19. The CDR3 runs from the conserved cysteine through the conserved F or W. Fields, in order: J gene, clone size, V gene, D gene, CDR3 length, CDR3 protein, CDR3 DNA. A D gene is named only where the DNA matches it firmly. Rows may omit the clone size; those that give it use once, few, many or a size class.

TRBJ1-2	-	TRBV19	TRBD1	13	CASSYTGEAGYTF	TGTGCCAGTAGCTATACAGGGGAGGCTGGCTACACCTTC
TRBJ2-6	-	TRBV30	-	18	CAWSVSGLRNSGANVLTF	TGTGCCTGGAGTGTATCAGGCTTGAGAAACTCTGGGGCCAACGTCCTGACTTTC
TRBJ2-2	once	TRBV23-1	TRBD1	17	CASSPHSTGTETGELFF	TGCGCCAGCAGTCCCCACTCTACCGGGACAGAAACCGGGGAGCTGTTTTTT
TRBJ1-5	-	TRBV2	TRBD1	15	CASSEGAISNQPQHF	TGTGCCAGCAGCGAGGGGGCCATAAGCAATCAGCCCCAGCATTTT
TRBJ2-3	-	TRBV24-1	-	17	CATSDSGIRGSPDTQYF	TGTGCCACCAGTGATTCTGGGATTAGAGGGTCCCCAGATACGCAGTATTTT
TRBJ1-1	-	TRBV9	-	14	CASSVQTWNTEAFF	TGTGCCAGCAGCGTCCAAACATGGAACACTGAAGCTTTCTTT
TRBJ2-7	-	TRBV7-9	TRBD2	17	CASSPRLAGIFSYEQYF	TGTGCCAGCAGCCCGAGACTAGCGGGTATCTTCTCCTACGAGCAGTACTTC
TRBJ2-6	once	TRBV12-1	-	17	CASSFDLLRSGANVLTF	TGTGCCAGCAGCTTTGACCTATTGCGCTCTGGGGCCAACGTCCTGACTTTC
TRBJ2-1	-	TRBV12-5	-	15	CASGLGEIGYNEQFF	TGTGCTAGTGGTTTGGGGGAGATTGGCTACAATGAGCAGTTCTTC
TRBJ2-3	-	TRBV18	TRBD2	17	CASSKFPSGRSTDTQYF	TGTGCCAGCTCTAAGTTTCCTAGCGGTAGGAGCACAGATACGCAGTATTTT
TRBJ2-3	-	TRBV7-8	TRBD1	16	CASSPRQGSHTDTQYF	TGTGCCAGCAGCCCGAGACAGGGCTCCCACACAGATACGCAGTATTTT
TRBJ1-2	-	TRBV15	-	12	CATSRDMSGYTF	TGTGCCACCAGCAGAGATATGAGTGGCTACACCTTC
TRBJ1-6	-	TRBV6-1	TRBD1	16	CASSEAEGARSSPLHF	TGTGCCAGCAGTGAAGCGGAGGGGGCGAGGTCTTCACCCCTCCACTTT
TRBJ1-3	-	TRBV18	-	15	CASSPNTGLGNTIYF	TGTGCCAGCTCACCAAATACAGGGCTTGGAAACACCATATATTTT
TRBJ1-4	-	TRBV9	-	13	CASSPPGDEKLFF	TGTGCCAGCAGCCCCCCGGGAGATGAAAAACTGTTTTTT
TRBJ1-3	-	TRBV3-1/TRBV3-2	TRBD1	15	CASSATGDSGNTIYF	TGTGCCAGCAGCGCGACAGGGGACTCTGGAAACACCATATATTTT
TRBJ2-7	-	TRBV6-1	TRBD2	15	CASSEAGGGSYEQYF	TGTGCCAGCAGTGAAGCTGGCGGGGGATCCTACGAGCAGTACTTC
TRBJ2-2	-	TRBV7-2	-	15	CASSQTRVTAGELFF	TGTGCCAGCAGCCAAACCAGGGTAACGGCCGGGGAGCTGTTTTTT
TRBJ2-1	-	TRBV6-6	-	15	CASSFLLASYNEQFF	TGTGCCAGCAGCTTTCTACTAGCTTCCTACAATGAGCAGTTCTTC
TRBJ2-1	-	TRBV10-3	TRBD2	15	CAISESLAGEDEQFF	TGTGCCATCAGTGAGTCATTAGCGGGAGAGGATGAGCAGTTCTTC
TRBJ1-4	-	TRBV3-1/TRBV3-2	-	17	CASSQRRIGSFGEKLFF	TGTGCCAGCAGCCAAAGGCGTATAGGGAGTTTCGGGGAAAAACTGTTTTTT